This passage covers 10 T cell receptor beta chains from one sample sequenced in a study of blood T cell repertoires in COVID-19. This table comes from immunoSEQ multiplex PCR, and its TCRdb copy is limited to in-frame clones, with some not included. The data contain 100,000 to 150,000 clones, roughly four fifths of them singletons. The sample was peripheral blood. The receptors were sampled from a man aged 30 to 45 with COVID-19, enrolled during active disease.

J is TRBJ2-7 and V is TRBV29-1; weak D call: TRBD1 (5 bases). V lost 3 bases, J lost 2 bases, and 14 bases lay in between. The CDR3 length is 14 residues. Per the germline V gene, CDR1 is SQVTM and CDR2 is ANQGSEA. The CDR3: CSVDGQGSPYEQYF. The CDR3 DNA reads TGCAGCGTTGACGGCCAGGGTAGTCCCTACGAGCAGTACTTC.

This clone appeared once. The chain combines TRBV7-8 with TRBJ1-4; 7 positions agree with TRBD1. This CDR3 contains 12 residues. V gave up 6 bases and J gave up 7 bases; unmatched junction bases: 2. Germline CDR1 reads SGHVS; CDR2 reads FQNEAQ. CDR3 nucleotide sequence: TGTGCCAGCAGACGACAGGGTGAAAAACTGTTTTTT. Its translation: CASRRQGEKLFF.

This chain links TRBV3-1 (or the pseudogene TRBV3-2) with TRBJ2-7; D is ambiguous. Germline CDR1 is LGHDT and CDR2 is YNNKEL (reference sequence). V dropped 2 bases and J dropped 3 bases, with 8 bases sitting between them. This CDR3 is built from 13 residues. The CDR3 loop reads CASSQQLSYEQYF. CDR3 nucleotides: TGTGCCAGCAGCCAACAACTAAGCTACGAGCAGTACTTC.

This chain uses TRBV7-3 with TRBJ2-5; 7 positions agree with TRBD2. The germline CDR1 and CDR2 sequences are SGHTA and FQGTGA. J gave up 4 bases and V 5 bases, and 4 bases lay outside the gene matches. This CDR3 has 13 residues. CDR3 coding DNA: TGTGCCAGCAGCACCATAGCGGGAGAGACCCAGTACTTC. Protein sequence: CASSTIAGETQYF.

V is TRBV20-1 and J is TRBJ2-7; 7 positions match TRBD1. V shed 3 bases and J 4 bases; nucleotides not matched to a gene: 15. This CDR3 region has 16 residues. CDR1 is DFQATT, CDR2 SNEGSKA, per germline (reference sequence). Here the CDR3 reads CSASKARGLSSYEQYF. CDR3 sequence (DNA): TGCAGTGCTAGTAAAGCAAGGGGGCTTAGTTCGTACGAGCAGTACTTC.

The chain has TRBV5-1 and TRBJ1-1, with 10 bases lining up with TRBD1. V lost 5 bases to trimming and J lost 5 bases; unmatched junction nucleotides: 18. The germline V gene has CDR1 SGHRS and CDR2 YFSETQ. This CDR3 contains 18 residues. The CDR3 nucleotides are TGCGCCAGCAGGAAAGACCTGACAGGGGGCCAGTTAGGAACTGAAGCTTTCTTT. Protein: CASRKDLTGGQLGTEAFF. Full variable domain (remainder filled in from reference TRBV5-1 and TRBJ1-1): KAGVTQTPRYLIKTRGQQVTLSCSPISGHRSVSWYQQTPGQGLQFLFEYFSETQRNKGNFPGRFSGRQFSNSRSEMNVSTLELGDSALYLCASRKDLTGGQLGTEAFFGQGTRLTVV.

The chain couples TRBV21-1 to TRBJ1-1; TRBD1, the table's D call, lacks a check against the DNA. TRBV21-1 is noted as a pseudogene. This CDR3 region has 14 residues. The CDR3 region is CASSTHTMNTEAFF. DNA of the CDR3: TGTGCCAGCAGCACTCACACAATGAACACTGAAGCTTTCTTT.

The chain joins TRBV13 to TRBJ2-1, with D possibly matching TRBD1 (7 bases). Germline values: CDR1 PRHDT, CDR2 FYEKMQ (reference sequence). V shed 2 bases and J shed 1 base, with 24 bases lying between them. The CDR3 spans 20 residues. CDR3 in DNA: TGTGCCAGCAGCTTACCCCTCGGGACAGCCGGGAGAATGTCCTACAATGAGCAGTTCTTC. It is translated as CASSLPLGTAGRMSYNEQFF.

This clone was seen a handful of times. This chain's CDR3 is CASSRWSNYGYTF. Here the CDR3 DNA reads TGTGCCAGCAGCCGGTGGTCTAACTATGGCTACACCTTC. The gene calls are TRBV7-2 and TRBJ1-2; D ambiguous. The germline gives CDR1 SGHTA, CDR2 FQGNSA. Trimming shortened V by 5 bases and J by 0 bases, and 7 bases separated the two germline ends. CDR3 size: 13 residues.

About this clone: Other DNA sequences in the same sample also yield this CDR3. The chain carries TRBV6-1 and TRBJ2-7; 10 bases line up with TRBD2. This CDR3 has 15 amino acids. With V trimmed by 1 base and J by 1 base, 1 base remained unmatched. Germline CDR1 and CDR2: MNHNS and SASEGT. The chain's CDR3 is CASSEGLAGSYEQYF. The CDR3 nucleotides are TGTGCCAGCAGTGAAGGACTAGCGGGTTCCTACGAGCAGTACTTC.